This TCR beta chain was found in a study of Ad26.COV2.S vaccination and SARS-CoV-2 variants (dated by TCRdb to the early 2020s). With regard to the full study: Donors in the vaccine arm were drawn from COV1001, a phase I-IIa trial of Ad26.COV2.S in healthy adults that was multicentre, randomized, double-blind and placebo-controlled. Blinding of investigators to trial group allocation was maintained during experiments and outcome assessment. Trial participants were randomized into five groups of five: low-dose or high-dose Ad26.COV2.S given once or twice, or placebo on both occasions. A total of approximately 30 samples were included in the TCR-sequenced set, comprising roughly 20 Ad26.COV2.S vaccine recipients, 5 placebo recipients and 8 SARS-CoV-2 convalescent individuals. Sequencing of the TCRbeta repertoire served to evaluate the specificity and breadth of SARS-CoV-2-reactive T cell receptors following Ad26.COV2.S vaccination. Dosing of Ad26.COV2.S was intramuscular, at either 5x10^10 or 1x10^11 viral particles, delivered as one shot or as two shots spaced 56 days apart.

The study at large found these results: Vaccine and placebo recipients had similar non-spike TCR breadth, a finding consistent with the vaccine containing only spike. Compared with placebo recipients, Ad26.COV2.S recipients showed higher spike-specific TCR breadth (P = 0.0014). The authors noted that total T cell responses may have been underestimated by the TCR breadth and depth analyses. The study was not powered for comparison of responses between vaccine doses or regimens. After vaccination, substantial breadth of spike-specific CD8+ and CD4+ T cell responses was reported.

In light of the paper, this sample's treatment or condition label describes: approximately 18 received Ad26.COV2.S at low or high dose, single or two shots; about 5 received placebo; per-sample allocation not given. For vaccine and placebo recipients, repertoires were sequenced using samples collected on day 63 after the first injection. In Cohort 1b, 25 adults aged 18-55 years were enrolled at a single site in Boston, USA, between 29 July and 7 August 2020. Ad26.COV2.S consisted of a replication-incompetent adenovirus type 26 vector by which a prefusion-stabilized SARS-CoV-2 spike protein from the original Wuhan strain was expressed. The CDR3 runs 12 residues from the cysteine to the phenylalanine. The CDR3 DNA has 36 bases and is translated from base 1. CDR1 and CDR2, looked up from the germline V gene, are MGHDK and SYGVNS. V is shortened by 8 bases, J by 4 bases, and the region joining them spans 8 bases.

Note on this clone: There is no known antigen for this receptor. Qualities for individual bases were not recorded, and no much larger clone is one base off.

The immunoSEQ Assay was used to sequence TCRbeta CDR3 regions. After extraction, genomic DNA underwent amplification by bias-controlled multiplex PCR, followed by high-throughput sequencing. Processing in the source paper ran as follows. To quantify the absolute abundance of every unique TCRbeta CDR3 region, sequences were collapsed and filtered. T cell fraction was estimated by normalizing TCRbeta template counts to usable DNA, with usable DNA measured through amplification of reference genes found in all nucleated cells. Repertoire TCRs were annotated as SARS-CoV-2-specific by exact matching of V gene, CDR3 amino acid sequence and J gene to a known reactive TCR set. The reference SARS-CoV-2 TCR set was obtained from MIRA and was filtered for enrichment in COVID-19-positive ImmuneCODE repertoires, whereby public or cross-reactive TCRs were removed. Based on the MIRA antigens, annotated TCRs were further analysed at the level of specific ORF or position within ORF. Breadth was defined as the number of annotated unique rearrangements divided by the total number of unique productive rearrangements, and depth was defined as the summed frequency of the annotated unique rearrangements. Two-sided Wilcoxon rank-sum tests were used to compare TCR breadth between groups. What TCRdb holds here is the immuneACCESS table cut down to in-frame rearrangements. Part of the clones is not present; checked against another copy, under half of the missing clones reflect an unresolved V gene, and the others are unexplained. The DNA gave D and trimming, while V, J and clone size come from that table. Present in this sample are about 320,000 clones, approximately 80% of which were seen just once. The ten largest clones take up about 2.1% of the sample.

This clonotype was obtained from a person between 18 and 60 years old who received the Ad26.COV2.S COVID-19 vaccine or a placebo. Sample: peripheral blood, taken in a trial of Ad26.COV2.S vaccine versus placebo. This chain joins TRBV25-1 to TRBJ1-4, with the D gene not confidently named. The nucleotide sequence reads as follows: TGTGCCAGCGGGCCTCTTAATGAAAAACTGTTTTTT. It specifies CASGPLNEKLFF.